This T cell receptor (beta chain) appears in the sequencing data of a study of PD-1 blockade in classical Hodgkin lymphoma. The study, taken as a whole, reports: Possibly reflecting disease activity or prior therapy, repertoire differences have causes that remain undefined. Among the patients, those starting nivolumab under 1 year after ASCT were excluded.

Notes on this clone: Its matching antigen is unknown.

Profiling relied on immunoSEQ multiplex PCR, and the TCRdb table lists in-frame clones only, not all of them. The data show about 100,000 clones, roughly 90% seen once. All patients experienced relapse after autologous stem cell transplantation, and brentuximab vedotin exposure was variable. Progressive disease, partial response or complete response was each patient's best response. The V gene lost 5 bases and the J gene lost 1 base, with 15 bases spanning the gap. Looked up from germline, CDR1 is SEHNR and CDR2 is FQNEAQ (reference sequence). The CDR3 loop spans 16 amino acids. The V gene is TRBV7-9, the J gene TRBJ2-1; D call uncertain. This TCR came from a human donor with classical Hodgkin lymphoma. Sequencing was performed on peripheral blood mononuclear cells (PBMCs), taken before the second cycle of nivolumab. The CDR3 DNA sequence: TGTGCCAGCAGCCCCATTGGGGTGGGTTCCTACAATGAGCAGTTCTTC. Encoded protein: CASSPIGVGSYNEQFF.